This T cell receptor beta chain derives from a study of cytomegalovirus exposure and HLA in healthy donors. Study-level results: Owing to their indistinguishability, certain V segments, notably TRBV6-2 and TRBV6-3, were excluded. In a later analysis, at a false discovery rate of 0.05, about 15,000 TCR beta sequences were associated with HLA alleles.

In the case of this clone: Its antigen is unknown.

PCR primers comprised 60 Vbeta and 13 Jbeta primers. The repertoire was sequenced with immunoSEQ multiplex PCR; TCRdb's copy has only in-frame clones and lacks some. Its clone listing holds about 200,000 clones. Germline CDR1 WSHSY, CDR2 SAAADI. Trimming removed 2 bases from V and 7 bases from J, with 24 bases in between. CDR3 size: 18 residues. V gene TRBV10-2 combines with J gene TRBJ1-5; D remains unclear. The receptor was derived from a girl aged 2-10 years in good health and CMV-seropositive. Sequencing input: PBMCs. Written as DNA, the CDR3 is TGCGCCAGCAGTGAGCCACCCAGGAAGTTGGGCCGGGAGCAGCCCCAGCATTTT. It codes for CASSEPPRKLGREQPQHF.